One sample yielded the 10 T cell receptor beta chains listed below, sequenced in a study of cytomegalovirus exposure and HLA in healthy donors. A multiplex PCR was run with 60 Vbeta primers and 13 Jbeta primers. TCRdb's table, derived via immunoSEQ multiplex PCR, lists solely in-frame clones and lacks some. The top ten clones hold roughly 16% of a sample with roughly 120,000 clones, about 72% of them seen once. The sample taken for sequencing was PBMCs. Every receptor here comes from a man over 45 in good health and CMV-seropositive.

The rearrangement uses TRBV9 and TRBJ2-5; possible D gene TRBD2, 6 bases. This CDR3 has 13 amino acids. Trimming stripped 0 bases from V and 3 bases from J, with 6 bases between. Germline-derived CDR1 and CDR2 are SGDLS and YYNGEE. This chain's CDR3 is CASSVGREETQYF. Here the CDR3 DNA reads TGTGCCAGCAGCGTAGGGAGGGAAGAGACCCAGTACTTC.

The chain employs TRBV6-6 and TRBJ1-2; possibly TRBD1 for D (5 bases). Germline V gene lookup returns CDR1 MNHNY and CDR2 SVGAGI (reference sequence). There are 15 residues in the CDR3. Between the trimmed V and J ends, which lost 4 bases and 8 bases, there was a span of 20 bases. The CDR3 here is CASSSVEAGWGGYTF. CDR3 bases: TGTGCCAGCAGTTCCGTCGAGGCAGGGTGGGGAGGCTACACCTTC.

The gene calls are TRBV27 and TRBJ2-2, with 7 positions matching TRBD1. V lost 6 bases and J lost 6; bases outside the gene matches: 10. The CDR3 runs to 15 residues. CDR1 and CDR2 from the germline V gene are MNHEY and SMNVEV (reference sequence). The DNA of the CDR3 is TGTGCCAGCAGATCCGGGACAGTTTTTTCCGGGGAGCTGTTTTTT. Translation gives CASRSGTVFSGELFF.

This clone was detected a few times. The V and J genes are TRBV11-2 and TRBJ2-3; D remains unclear. Between the trimmed V and J ends, which lost 2 bases and 1 base, there was a span of 10 bases. In germline, CDR1 is SGHAT, CDR2 FQNNGV. This CDR3 is 15 amino acids long. CDR3 in DNA: TGTGCCAGCAGCTTACTGCAGGCGCGCACAGATACGCAGTATTTT. Translation gives CASSLLQARTDTQYF.

This clone was recorded a few times. The chain has TRBV4-3 and TRBJ1-6; D call uncertain. V was clipped by 0 bases and J by 6 bases, with 12 bases between them. Germline V gene data show CDR1 as LGHNA and CDR2 as YSLEER. This CDR3 region has 16 residues. CDR3 in DNA: TGCGCCAGCAGCCAAGATGGAGGGAGATCTAATTCACCCCTCCACTTT. Translation gives CASSQDGGRSNSPLHF.

The CDR3 is CASSLGDRIAKNIQYF. CDR3 bases: TGTGCCAGCAGCTTAGGAGACAGAATAGCCAAAAACATTCAGTACTTC. The chain uses TRBV7-2 and TRBJ2-4; possibly TRBD1 for D (5 bases). This CDR3 has 16 residues. From germline, CDR1 is SGHTA and CDR2 FQGNSA. The V gene lost 1 base and the J gene lost 0 bases, with 10 bases spanning the gap.

The chain recombines TRBV10-3 with TRBJ2-3; D is possibly TRBD2 (6 bases). CDR3 length: 15 residues. Germline lookup yields CDR1 ENHRY and CDR2 SYGVKD. Trimming took off 3 bases at V and 2 bases at J, with 12 bases between the two ends. Written as DNA, the CDR3 is TGTGCCATCAGTGACGCTAGCGATTACACAGATACGCAGTATTTT. Protein product: CAISDASDYTDTQYF.

This clone has only a few counts. This CDR3 reads CASSDSGRPPYEQYF. In DNA form, the CDR3 reads TGCGCCAGCAGTGATAGCGGGCGGCCTCCCTACGAGCAGTACTTC. The V gene is TRBV5-1, the J gene TRBJ2-7; 7 positions agree with TRBD2. J lost 2 bases, V lost 5 bases, and 10 bases had no gene match. The CDR3 covers 15 residues. CDR1 and CDR2 (germline): SGHRS, YFSETQ.

V gene TRBV7-9 combines with J gene TRBJ2-2; D gene ambiguous. The germline V and J ends were trimmed by 3 bases and 5 bases, with 4 bases remaining between them. The CDR3 runs 12 residues. CDR1 is SEHNR and CDR2 is FQNEAQ in the germline V gene (reference sequence). This CDR3 is CASSFGTGELFF. CDR3 bases: TGTGCCAGCAGCTTCGGGACCGGGGAGCTGTTTTTT.

V gene TRBV11-2 combines with J gene TRBJ1-2; 8 bases align to TRBD1. This CDR3 is 14 amino acids long. From germline, CDR1 is SGHAT and CDR2 FQNNGV. The V and J ends lost 5 bases and 4 bases, in that order; junction bases with no gene match: 6. CDR3 nucleotide sequence: TGTGCCAGCAGCCAAAACACAGGGGGCTATGGCTACACCTTC. Its translation is CASSQNTGGYGYTF.